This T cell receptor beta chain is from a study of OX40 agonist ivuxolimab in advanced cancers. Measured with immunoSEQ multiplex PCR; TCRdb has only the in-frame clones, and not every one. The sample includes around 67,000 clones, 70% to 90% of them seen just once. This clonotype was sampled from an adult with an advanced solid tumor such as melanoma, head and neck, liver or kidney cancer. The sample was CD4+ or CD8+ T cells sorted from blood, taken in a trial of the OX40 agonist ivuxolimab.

The CDR3 DNA follows: TGTGCCAGCAGTTCAGAAGGGACCCAGGAGAAAGAGACCCAGTACTTC. Translation: CASSSEGTQEKETQYF. The chain has TRBV28 and TRBJ2-5; the D gene could be TRBD1 or TRBD2 (5 bases each). CDR1 and CDR2 from the germline V gene are MDHEN and SYDVKM. Trimming took 4 bases from V and 3 from J, leaving 18 bases between them. This CDR3 is built from 16 residues.